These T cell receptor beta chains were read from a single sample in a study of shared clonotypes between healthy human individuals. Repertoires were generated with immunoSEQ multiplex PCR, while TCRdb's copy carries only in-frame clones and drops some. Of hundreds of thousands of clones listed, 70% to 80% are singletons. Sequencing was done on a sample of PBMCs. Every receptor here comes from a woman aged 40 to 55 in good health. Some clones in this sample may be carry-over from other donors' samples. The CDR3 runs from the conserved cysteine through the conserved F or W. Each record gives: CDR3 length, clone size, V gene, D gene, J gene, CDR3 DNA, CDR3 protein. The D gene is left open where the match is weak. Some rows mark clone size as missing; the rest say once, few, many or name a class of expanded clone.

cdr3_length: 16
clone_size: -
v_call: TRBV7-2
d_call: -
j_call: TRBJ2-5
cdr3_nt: TGTGCCAGCAGCTTAGTAGCCGGAACCCTTGGGGAGACCCAGTACTTC
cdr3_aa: CASSLVAGTLGETQYF

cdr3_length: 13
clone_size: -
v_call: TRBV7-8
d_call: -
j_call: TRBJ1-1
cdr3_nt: TGTGCCAGCAGCTTTGAAAGGGGGACTGAAGCTTTCTTT
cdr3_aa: CASSFERGTEAFF

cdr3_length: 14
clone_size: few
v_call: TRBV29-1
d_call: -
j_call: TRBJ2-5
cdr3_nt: TGCAGCTCCCTGCTTGGGGTAGCCCAAGAGACCCAGTACTTC
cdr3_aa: CSSLLGVAQETQYF

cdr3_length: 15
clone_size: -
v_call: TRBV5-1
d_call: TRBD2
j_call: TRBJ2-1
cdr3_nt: TGCGCCAGCACTCGGGAGGGACTAGCGGACAATGAGCAGTTCTTC
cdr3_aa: CASTREGLADNEQFF

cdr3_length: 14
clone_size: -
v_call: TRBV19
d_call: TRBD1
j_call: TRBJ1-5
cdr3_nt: TGTGCCAGTAGTACCAGGACAGGGCATCAGCCCCAGCATTTT
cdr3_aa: CASSTRTGHQPQHF

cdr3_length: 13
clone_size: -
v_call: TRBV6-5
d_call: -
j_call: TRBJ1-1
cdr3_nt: TGTGCCAGCAGCGACAGAATGAACACTGAAGCTTTCTTT
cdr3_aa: CASSDRMNTEAFF

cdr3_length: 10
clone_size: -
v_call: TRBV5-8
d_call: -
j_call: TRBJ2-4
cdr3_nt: TGTGCCAGCACTCCCGGGTCCCAGTACTTC
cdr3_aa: CASTPGSQYF

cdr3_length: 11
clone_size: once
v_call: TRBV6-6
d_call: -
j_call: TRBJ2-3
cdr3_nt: TGTGCCAGCAGCCCTGGGTATACGCAGTATTTT
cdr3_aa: CASSPGYTQYF

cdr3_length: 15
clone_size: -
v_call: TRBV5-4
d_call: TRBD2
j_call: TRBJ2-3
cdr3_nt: TGTGCCAGCAGCTTGCGGAGCGGGAGTGCAGATACGCAGTATTTT
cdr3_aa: CASSLRSGSADTQYF

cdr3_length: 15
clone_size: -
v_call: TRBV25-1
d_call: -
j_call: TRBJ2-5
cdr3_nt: TGTGCCAGCAGTGAATATCGGACGTTACAAGAGACCCAGTACTTC
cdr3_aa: CASSEYRTLQETQYF

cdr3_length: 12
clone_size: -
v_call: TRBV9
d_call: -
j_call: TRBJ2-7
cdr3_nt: TGTGCCAGCAGCGTAGGGGGCTACGAGCAGTACTTC
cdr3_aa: CASSVGGYEQYF

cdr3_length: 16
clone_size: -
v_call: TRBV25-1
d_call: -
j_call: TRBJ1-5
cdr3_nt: TGTGCCAGCAGTGAATCCACAGGGACGCGCAATCAGCCCCAGCATTTT
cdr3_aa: CASSESTGTRNQPQHF

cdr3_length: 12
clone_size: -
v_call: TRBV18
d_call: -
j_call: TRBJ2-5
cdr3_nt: TGTGCCAGCTCGACGACGGAAGAGACCCAGTACTTC
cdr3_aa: CASSTTEETQYF

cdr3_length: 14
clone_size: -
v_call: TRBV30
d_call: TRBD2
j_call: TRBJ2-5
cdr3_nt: TGTGCCTGGAGTTGGGCTAGCGGGTCGGGAGAGCAGTACTTC
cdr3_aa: CAWSWASGSGEQYF

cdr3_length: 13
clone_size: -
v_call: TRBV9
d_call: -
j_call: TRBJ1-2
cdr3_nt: TGTGCCAGCAGCGTACGTCCCTTTGATGGCTACACCTTC
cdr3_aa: CASSVRPFDGYTF

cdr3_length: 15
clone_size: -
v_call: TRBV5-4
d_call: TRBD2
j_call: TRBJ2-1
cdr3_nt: TGTGCCAGCAGCAGGGGACTAGCGGGAGGTACTGAGCAGTTCTTC
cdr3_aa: CASSRGLAGGTEQFF

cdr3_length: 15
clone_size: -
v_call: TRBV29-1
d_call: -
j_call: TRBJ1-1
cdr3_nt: TGCAGCGTTAAACAGGTGGTGTTGTGGGACACTGAAGCTTTCTTT
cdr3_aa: CSVKQVVLWDTEAFF

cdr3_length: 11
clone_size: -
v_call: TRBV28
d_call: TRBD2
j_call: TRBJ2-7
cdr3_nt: TGTGCCAGCAGTTTCGCGGGAGGAGAGTACTTC
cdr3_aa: CASSFAGGEYF

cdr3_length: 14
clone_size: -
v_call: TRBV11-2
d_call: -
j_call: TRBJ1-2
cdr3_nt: TGTGCCAGCAGCTTAGATGTCAGAACCTATGGCTACACCTTC
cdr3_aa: CASSLDVRTYGYTF

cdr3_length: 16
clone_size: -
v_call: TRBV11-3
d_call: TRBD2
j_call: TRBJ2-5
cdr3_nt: TGTGCCAGCAGCTCGGGACTAGCGGAATACCAAGAGACCCAGTACTTC
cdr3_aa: CASSSGLAEYQETQYF

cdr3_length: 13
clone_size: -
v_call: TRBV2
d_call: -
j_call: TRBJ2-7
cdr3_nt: TGTGCCAGCAGGGGTATTACTACCTACGAGCAGTACTTC
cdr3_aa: CASRGITTYEQYF

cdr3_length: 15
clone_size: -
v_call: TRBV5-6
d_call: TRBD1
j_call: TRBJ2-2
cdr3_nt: TGTGCCAGCACCATCCAGGGGGCGAACACCGGGGAGCTGTTTTTT
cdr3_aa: CASTIQGANTGELFF

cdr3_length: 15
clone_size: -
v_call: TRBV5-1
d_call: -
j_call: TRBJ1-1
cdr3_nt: TGCGCCAGCAGCCCGGGACCACAGGGGAACACTGAAGCTTTCTTT
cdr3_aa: CASSPGPQGNTEAFF

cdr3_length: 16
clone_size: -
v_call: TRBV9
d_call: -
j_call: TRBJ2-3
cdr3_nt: TGTGCCAGCAGCGCCTCGATCTTGGGATACACAGATACGCAGTATTTT
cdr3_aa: CASSASILGYTDTQYF

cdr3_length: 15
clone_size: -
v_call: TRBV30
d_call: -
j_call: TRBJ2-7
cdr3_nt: TGTGCCTGGAGCCGGCGGGGGCGGTACTCCTACGAGCAGTACTTC
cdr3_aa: CAWSRRGRYSYEQYF

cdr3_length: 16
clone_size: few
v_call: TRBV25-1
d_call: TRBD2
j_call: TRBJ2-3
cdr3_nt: TGTGCCAGCACCGACGGGGGGGCAGGAGTCACAGATACGCAGTATTTT
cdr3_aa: CASTDGGAGVTDTQYF

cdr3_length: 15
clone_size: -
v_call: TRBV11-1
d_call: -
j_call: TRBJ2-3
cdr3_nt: TGTGCCAGCAGCTTTGGCGGGCCCAGCACAGATACGCAGTATTTT
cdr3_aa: CASSFGGPSTDTQYF

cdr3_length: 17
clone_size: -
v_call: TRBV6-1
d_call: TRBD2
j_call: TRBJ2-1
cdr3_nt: TGTGCCAGCAGTGAAAAATCGTGGGCGGGAGGGCGAGATGAGCAGTTCTTC
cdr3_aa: CASSEKSWAGGRDEQFF

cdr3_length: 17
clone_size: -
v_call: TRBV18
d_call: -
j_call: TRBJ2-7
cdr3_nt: TGTGCCAGCTCACCAATCGTTCTAGACAGAAGTACCTACGAGCAGTACTTC
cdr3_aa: CASSPIVLDRSTYEQYF

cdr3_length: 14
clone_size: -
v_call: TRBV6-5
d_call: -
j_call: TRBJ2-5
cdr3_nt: TGTGCCAGCAGGTCTGAGGGGGTGGGCGAGACCCAGTACTTC
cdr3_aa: CASRSEGVGETQYF

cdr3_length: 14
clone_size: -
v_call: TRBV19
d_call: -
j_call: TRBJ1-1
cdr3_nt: TGTGCCACCATATCCCAGGGACGGAACACTGAAGCTTTCTTT
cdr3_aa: CATISQGRNTEAFF

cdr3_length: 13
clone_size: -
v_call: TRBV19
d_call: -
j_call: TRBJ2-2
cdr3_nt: TGTGCCAGTAGTATGATGGAGACCGGGGAGCTGTTTTTT
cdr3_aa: CASSMMETGELFF

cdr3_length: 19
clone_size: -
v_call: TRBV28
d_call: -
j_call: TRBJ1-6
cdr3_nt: TGTGCCAGCAGTTCTGGGCCGACACGCGGAAGCTCCTATAATTCACCCCTCCACTTT
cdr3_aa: CASSSGPTRGSSYNSPLHF

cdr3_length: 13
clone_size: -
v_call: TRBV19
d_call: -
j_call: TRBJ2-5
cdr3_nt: TGTGCCAGTAGTGGGGGCAGGGGAGAGACCCAGTACTTC
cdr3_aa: CASSGGRGETQYF

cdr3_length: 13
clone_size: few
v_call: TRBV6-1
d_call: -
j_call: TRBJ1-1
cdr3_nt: TGTGCCAGCAGTGAAGTTCAGAACACTGAAGCTTTCTTT
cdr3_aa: CASSEVQNTEAFF

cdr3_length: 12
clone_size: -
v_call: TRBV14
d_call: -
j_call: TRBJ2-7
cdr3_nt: TGTGCCAGCAGCCAGGAGGGCTACGAGCAGTACTTC
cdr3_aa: CASSQEGYEQYF

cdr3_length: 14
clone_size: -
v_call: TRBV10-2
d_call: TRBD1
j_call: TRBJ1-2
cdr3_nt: TGCGCCAGCAGTGTCACAGGGGGGTACTATGGCTACACCTTC
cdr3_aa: CASSVTGGYYGYTF

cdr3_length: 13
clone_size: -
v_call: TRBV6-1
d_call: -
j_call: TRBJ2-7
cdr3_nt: TGTGCCAGCAGTGGGCCTGGGGTCTACGAGCAGTACTTC
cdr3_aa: CASSGPGVYEQYF

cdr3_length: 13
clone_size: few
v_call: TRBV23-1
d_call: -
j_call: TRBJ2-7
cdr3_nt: TGCGCCAGCACCCAGGGGAGGTGCTACGAGCAGTACTTC
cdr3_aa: CASTQGRCYEQYF

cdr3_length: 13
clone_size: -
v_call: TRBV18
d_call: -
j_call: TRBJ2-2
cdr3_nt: TGTGCCAGCTCACCCCCTGGGACCGGGGAGCTGTTTTTT
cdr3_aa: CASSPPGTGELFF

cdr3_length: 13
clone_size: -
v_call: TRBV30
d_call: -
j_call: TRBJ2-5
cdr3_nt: TGTGCCTGGACGACACAGCCTTGGGAGACCCAGTACTTC
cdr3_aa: CAWTTQPWETQYF

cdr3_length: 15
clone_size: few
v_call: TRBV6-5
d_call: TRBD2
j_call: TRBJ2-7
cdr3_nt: TGTGCCAGCAGTCCATCTAGCGGACGCTCCTACGAGCAGTACTTC
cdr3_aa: CASSPSSGRSYEQYF